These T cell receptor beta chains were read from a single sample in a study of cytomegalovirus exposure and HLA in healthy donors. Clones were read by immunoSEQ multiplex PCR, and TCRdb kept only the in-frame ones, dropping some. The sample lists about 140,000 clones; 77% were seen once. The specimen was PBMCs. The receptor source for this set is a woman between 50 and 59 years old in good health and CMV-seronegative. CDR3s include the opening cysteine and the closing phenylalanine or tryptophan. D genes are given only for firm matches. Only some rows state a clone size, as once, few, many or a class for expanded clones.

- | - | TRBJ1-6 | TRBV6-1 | CASRTVNSPLHF | TGTGCCAGCAGGACAGTTAATTCACCCCTCCACTTT
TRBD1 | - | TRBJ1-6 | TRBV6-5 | CASNLQGARSPLHF | TGTGCCAGCAACCTTCAGGGGGCGAGGTCACCCCTCCACTTT
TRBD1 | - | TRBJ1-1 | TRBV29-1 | CSVAASGTGTEAFF | TGCAGCGTTGCAGCCTCCGGGACAGGTACTGAAGCTTTCTTT
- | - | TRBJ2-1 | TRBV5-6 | CASSWSPYNEQFF | TGTGCCAGCAGCTGGAGTCCCTACAATGAGCAGTTCTTC
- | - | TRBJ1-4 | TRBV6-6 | CASSYSKGANEKLFF | TGTGCCAGCAGTTACTCGAAAGGGGCTAATGAAAAACTGTTTTTT
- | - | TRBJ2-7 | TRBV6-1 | CASSERYYEQYF | TGTGCCAGCAGTGAAAGGTACTACGAGCAGTACTTC
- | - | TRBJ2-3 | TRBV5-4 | CASSLYTDTQYF | TGTGCCAGCAGCCTGTACACAGATACGCAGTATTTT
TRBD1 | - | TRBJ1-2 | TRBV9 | CASSVQTGGANGYTF | TGTGCCAGCAGCGTACAAACAGGGGGCGCAAATGGCTACACCTTC
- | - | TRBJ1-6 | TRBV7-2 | CASSFIPYNSPLHF | TGTGCCAGCAGCTTTATCCCTTATAATTCACCCCTCCACTTT
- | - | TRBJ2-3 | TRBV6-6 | CASSYSKQGSTDTQYF | TGTGCCAGCAGTTACTCCAAACAGGGAAGCACAGATACGCAGTATTTT
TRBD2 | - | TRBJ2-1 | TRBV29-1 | CSVGGTSGNEQFF | TGCAGCGTTGGGGGGACTAGCGGCAATGAGCAGTTCTTC
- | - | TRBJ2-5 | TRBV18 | CASSQGTTQETQYF | TGTGCCAGCTCACAAGGGACAACTCAAGAGACCCAGTACTTC
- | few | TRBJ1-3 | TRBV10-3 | CAIRDGGSGNTIYF | TGTGCCATCCGTGACGGAGGGTCTGGAAACACCATATATTTT
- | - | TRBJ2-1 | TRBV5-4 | CASSLEVGAEQFF | TGTGCCAGCAGCCTCGAGGTCGGAGCTGAGCAGTTCTTC
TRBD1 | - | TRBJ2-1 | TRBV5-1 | CASSLSGQGINEQFF | TGCGCCAGCAGCTTGTCGGGACAGGGGATCAATGAGCAGTTCTTC
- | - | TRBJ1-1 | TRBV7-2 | CASSFEGAGNTEAFF | TGTGCCAGCAGCTTCGAAGGGGCTGGGAACACTGAAGCTTTCTTT
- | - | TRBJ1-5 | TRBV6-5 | CASRPGTINQPQHF | TGTGCCAGCAGGCCCGGGACAATAAATCAGCCCCAGCATTTT
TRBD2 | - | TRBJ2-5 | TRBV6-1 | CASSESGGRETQYF | TGTGCCAGCAGTGAGAGCGGGGGTCGGGAGACCCAGTACTTC
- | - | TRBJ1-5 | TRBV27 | CASSFLRNQPQHF | TGTGCCAGCAGTTTTCTCAGGAATCAGCCCCAGCATTTT
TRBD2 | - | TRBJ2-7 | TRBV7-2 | CASSVSSGGLSYEQYF | TGTGCCAGCAGCGTGTCTAGCGGGGGCCTCTCCTACGAGCAGTACTTC
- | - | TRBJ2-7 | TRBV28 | CASSLPWGRGTYEQYF | TGTGCCAGCAGTCTCCCGTGGGGCAGGGGAACGTACGAGCAGTACTTC
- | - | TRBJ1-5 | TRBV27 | CASSSGSNQPQHF | TGTGCCAGCAGTTCGGGGAGCAATCAGCCCCAGCATTTT
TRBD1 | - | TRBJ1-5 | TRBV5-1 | CASSQTGQADQPQHF | TGCGCCAGCAGCCAAACAGGACAGGCCGATCAGCCCCAGCATTTT
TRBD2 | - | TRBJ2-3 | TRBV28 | CASSSPTPSGGTTDTQYF | TGTGCCAGCAGTAGTCCCACCCCTAGCGGGGGGACCACAGATACGCAGTATTTT
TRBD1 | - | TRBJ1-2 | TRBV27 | CASSFGTGSGYTF | TGTGCCAGCAGTTTTGGGACAGGGTCTGGCTACACCTTC
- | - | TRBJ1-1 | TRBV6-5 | CASSYGGSNTEAFF | TGTGCCAGCAGTTACGGGGGCTCGAACACTGAAGCTTTCTTT
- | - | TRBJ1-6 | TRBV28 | CASSHQRSSYNSPLHF | TGTGCCAGCAGTCATCAACGTAGCTCCTATAATTCACCCCTCCACTTT
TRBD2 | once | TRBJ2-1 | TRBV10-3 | CAISVGSGGSSSYNEQFF | TGTGCCATCAGTGTTGGAAGCGGGGGGTCGAGCTCCTACAATGAGCAGTTCTTC
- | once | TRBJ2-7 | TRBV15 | CATSRDRDLGEQYF | TGTGCCACCAGCAGAGACAGGGATTTAGGCGAGCAGTACTTC
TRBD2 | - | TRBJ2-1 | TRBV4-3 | CASSPGLAGAEQFF | TGCGCCAGCAGCCCGGGACTAGCGGGGGCTGAGCAGTTCTTC
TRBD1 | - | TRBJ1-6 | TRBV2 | CASSRSGTANSPLHF | TGTGCCAGCAGTAGATCCGGGACAGCTAATTCACCCCTCCACTTT
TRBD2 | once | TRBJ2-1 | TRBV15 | CATSREVAGAYNEQFF | TGTGCCACCAGCAGAGAAGTAGCGGGAGCCTACAATGAGCAGTTCTTC
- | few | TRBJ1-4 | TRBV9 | CASSVGGVAGYEKLFF | TGTGCCAGCAGCGTAGGCGGGGTAGCAGGGTATGAAAAACTGTTTTTT
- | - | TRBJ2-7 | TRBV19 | CASSPQGGVGEQYF | TGTGCCAGTAGTCCCCAGGGCGGGGTTGGGGAGCAGTACTTC
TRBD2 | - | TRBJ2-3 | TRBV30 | CAWSRAGGHYGTDTQYF | TGTGCCTGGAGTCGAGCGGGGGGGCATTACGGCACAGATACGCAGTATTTT
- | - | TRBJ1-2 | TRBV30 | CASGDYGYTF | TGTGCCTCCGGGGACTATGGCTACACCTTC
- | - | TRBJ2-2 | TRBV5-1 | CASSLDRPRDTGELFF | TGCGCCAGCAGCTTGGACAGGCCTAGGGACACCGGGGAGCTGTTTTTT
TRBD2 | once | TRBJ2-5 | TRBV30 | CAGKAGGPETQYF | TGTGCCGGGAAAGCGGGGGGGCCGGAGACCCAGTACTTC
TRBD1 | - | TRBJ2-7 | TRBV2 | CASSSWDRGEQYF | TGTGCCAGCAGTTCTTGGGACAGGGGCGAGCAGTACTTC
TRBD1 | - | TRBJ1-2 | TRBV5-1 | CASLASGQGSGYTF | TGCGCCAGTCTCGCCTCGGGACAGGGGAGTGGCTACACCTTC
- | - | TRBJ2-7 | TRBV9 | CASSVGLSTYEQYF | TGTGCCAGCAGCGTAGGTCTCAGTACCTACGAGCAGTACTTC
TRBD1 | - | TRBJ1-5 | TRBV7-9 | CASSSGTGGNQPQHF | TGTGCCAGCAGCTCGGGGACAGGGGGAAATCAGCCCCAGCATTTT
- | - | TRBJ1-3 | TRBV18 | CASSPIWQGSDSGNTIYF | TGTGCCAGCTCACCAATTTGGCAGGGATCGGACTCTGGAAACACCATATATTTT
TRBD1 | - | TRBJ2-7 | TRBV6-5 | CASSYATGGAYEQYF | TGTGCCAGCAGTTACGCCACAGGGGGCGCCTACGAGCAGTACTTC
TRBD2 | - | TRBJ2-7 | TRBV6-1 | CASSEGVGLVYEQYF | TGTGCCAGCAGTGAAGGTGTGGGACTAGTCTACGAGCAGTACTTC
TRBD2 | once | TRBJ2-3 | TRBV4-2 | CASSQPSGGPTDTQYF | TGTGCCAGCAGCCAGCCTAGCGGGGGGCCCACAGATACGCAGTATTTT
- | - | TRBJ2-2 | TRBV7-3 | CASSLNRNTGELFF | TGTGCCAGCAGCTTAAACAGGAACACCGGGGAGCTGTTTTTT
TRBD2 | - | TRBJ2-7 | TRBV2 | CASTGTNFYEQYF | TGTGCCAGCACGGGGACTAACTTCTACGAGCAGTACTTC
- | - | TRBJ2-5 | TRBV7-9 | CASSLAGGETQYF | TGTGCCAGCAGCTTAGCCGGGGGTGAGACCCAGTACTTC
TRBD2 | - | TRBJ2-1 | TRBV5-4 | CASSLRGRTGGRNEQFF | TGTGCCAGCAGCTTGCGGGGGAGGACGGGGGGGCGCAATGAGCAGTTCTTC